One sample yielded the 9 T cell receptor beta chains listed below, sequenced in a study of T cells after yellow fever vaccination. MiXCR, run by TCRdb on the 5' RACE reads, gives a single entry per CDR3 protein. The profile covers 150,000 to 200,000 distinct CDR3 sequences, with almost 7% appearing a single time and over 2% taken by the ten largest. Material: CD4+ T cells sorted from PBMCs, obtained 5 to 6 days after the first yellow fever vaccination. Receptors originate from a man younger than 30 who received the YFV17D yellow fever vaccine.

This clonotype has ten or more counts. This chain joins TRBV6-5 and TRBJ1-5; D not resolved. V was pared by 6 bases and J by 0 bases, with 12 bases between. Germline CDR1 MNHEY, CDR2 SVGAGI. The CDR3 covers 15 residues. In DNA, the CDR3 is TGTGCCAGCAGAAAGTCGGAGTATAGCAATCAGCCCCAGCATTTT. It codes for CASRKSEYSNQPQHF.

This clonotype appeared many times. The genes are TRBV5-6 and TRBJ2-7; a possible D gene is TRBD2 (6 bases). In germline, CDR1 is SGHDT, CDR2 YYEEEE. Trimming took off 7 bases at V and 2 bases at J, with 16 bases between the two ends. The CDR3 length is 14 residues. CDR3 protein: CASAPKTGAYEQYV. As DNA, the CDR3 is TGTGCCAGCGCCCCGAAGACGGGGGCCTACGAGCAGTACGTC.

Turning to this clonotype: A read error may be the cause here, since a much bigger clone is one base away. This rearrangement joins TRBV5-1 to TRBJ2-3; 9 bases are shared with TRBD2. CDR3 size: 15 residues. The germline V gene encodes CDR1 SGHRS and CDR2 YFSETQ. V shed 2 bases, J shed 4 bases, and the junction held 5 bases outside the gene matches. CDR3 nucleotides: TGCGCCAGCAGCTTTGGCGGGACTAGCCCAGATACGCAGTATTTT. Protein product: CASSFGGTSPDTQYF.

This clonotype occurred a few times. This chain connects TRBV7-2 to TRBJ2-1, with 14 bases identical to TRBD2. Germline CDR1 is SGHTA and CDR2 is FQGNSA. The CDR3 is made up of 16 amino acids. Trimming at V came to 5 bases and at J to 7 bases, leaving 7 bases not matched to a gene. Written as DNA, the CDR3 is TGTGCCAGCAGCCGCGGACTAGCGGGGGGCTGGAATGAGCAGTTCTTC. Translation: CASSRGLAGGWNEQFF.

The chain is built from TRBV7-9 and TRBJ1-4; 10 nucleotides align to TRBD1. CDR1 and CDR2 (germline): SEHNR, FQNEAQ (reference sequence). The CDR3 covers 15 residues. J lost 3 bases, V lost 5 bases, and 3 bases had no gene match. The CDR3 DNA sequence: TGTGCCAGCAGCCGGGACAGGGGTGCTAATGAAAAACTGTTTTTT. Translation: CASSRDRGANEKLFF.

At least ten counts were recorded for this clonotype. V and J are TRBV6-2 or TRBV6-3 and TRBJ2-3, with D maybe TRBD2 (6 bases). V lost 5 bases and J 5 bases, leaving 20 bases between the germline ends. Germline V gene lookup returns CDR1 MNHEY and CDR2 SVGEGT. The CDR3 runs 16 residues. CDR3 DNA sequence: TGTGCCAGCAGTCACGACTTTTCGGGGGTACAAGATACGCAGTATTTT. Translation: CASSHDFSGVQDTQYF.

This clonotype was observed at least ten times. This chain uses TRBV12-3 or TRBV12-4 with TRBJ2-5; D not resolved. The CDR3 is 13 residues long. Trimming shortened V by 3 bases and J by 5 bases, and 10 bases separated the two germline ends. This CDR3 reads CASSFLQRETQYF. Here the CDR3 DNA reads TGTGCCAGCAGTTTCTTACAGAGGGAGACCCAGTACTTC.

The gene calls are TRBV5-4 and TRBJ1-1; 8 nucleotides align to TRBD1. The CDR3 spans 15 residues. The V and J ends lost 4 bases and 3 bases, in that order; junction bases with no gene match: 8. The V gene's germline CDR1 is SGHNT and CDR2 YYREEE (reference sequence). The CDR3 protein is CASSRPGTGYTEAFF. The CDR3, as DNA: TGTGCCAGCAGCAGACCCGGGACAGGCTACACTGAAGCTTTCTTT.

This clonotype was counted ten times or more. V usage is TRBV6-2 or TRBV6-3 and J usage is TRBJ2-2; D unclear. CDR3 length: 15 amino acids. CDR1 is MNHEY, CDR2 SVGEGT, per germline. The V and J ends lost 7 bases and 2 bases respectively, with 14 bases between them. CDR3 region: CASTRVDFNTGELFF. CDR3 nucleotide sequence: TGTGCCAGCACACGTGTGGATTTCAACACCGGGGAGCTGTTTTTT.